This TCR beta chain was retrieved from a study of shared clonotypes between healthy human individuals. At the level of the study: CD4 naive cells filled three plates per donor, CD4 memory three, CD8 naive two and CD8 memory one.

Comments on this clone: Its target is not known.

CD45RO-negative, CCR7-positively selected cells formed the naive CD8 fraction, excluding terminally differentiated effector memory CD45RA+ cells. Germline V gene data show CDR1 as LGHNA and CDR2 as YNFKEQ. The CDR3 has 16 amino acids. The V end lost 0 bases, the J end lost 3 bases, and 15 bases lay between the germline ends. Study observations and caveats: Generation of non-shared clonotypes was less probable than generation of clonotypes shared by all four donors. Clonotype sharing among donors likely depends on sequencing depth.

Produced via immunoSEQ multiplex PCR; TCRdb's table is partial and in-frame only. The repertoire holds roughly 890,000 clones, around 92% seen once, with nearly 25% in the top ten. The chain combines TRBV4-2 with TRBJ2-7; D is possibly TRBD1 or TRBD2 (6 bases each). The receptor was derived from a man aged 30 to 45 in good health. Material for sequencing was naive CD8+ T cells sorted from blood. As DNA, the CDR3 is TGTGCCAGCAGCCAAGAGGGGGGCGGGCAGGTCTACGAGCAGTACTTC. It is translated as CASSQEGGGQVYEQYF.